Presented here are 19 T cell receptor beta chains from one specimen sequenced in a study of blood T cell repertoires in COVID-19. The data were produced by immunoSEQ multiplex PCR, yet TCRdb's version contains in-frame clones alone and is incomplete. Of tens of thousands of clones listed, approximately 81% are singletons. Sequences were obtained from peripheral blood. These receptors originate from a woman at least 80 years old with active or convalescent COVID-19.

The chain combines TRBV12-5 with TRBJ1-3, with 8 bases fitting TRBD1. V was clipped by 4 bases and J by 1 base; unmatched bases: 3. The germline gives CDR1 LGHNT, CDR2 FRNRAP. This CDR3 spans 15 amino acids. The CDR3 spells CASGWTGWSGNTIYF. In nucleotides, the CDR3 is TGTGCTAGTGGTTGGACAGGGTGGTCTGGAAACACCATATATTTT.

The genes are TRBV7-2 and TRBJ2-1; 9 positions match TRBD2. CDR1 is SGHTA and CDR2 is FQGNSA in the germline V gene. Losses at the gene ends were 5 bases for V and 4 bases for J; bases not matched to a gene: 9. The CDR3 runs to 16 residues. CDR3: CASSPLGGGVYNEQFF. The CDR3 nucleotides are TGTGCCAGCAGCCCATTGGGCGGGGGGGTATACAATGAGCAGTTCTTC.

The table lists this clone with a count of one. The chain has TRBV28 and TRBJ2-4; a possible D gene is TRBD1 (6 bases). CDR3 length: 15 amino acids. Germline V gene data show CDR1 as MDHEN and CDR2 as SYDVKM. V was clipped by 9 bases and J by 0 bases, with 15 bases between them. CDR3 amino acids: CASLQGQLAKNIQYF. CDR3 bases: TGTGCCAGTTTACAGGGTCAGCTAGCCAAAAACATTCAGTACTTC. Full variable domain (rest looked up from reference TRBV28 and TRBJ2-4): DVKVTQSSRYLVKRTGEKVFLECVQDMDHENMFWYRQDPGLGLRLIYFSYDVKMKEKGDIPEGYSVSREKKERFSLILESASTNQTSMYLCASLQGQLAKNIQYFGAGTRLSVL.

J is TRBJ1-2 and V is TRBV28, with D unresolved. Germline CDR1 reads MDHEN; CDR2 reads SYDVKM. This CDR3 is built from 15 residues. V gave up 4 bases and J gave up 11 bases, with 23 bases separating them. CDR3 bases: TGTGCCAGCAGTTCAACAAGACGGGGAGTAAGAGGTTACACCTTC. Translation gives CASSSTRRGVRGYTF.

The CDR3 DNA reads TGTGCCAGCAGTTTCGGCGGGAGCTCCTACAATGAGCAGTTCTTC. It yields the protein CASSFGGSSYNEQFF. This rearrangement joins TRBV6-2 or TRBV6-3 to TRBJ2-1; 7 bases match TRBD2. Germline V gene lookup returns CDR1 MNHEY and CDR2 SVGEGT. J was trimmed by 0 bases and V by 4 bases; bases with no gene match: 3. This CDR3 is built from 15 residues.

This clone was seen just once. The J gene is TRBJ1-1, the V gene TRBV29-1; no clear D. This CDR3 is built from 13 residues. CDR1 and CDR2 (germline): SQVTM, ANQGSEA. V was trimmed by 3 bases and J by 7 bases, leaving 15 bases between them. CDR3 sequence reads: CSVESPGSLEAFF. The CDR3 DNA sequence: TGCAGCGTTGAGTCGCCGGGTTCCCTTGAAGCTTTCTTT.

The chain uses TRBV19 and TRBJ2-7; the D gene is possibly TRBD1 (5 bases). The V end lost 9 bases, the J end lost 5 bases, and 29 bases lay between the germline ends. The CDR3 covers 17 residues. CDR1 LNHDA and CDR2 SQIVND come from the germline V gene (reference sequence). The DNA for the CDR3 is TGTGCCAGACTGATGGGGTCCTGGGGCAAGGAGTACGACGAGCAGTACTTC. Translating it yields CARLMGSWGKEYDEQYF. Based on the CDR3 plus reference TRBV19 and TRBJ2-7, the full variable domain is DGGITQSPKYLFRKEGQNVTLSCEQNLNHDAMYWYRQDPGQGLRLIYYSQIVNDFQKGDIAEGYSVSREKKESFPLTVTSAQKNPTAFYLCARLMGSWGKEYDEQYFGPGTRLTVT.

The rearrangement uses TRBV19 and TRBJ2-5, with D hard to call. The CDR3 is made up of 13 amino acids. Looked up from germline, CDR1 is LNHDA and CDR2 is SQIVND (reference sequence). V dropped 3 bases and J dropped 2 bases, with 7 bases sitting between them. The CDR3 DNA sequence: TGTGCCAGTAGTATGTTCAGTCAAGAGACCCAGTACTTC. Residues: CASSMFSQETQYF.

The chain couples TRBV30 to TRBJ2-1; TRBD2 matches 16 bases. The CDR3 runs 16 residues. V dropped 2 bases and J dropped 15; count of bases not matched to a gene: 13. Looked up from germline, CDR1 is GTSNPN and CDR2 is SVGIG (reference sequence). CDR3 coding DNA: TGTGCCTGGAGTTCGGGACTAGCGGGGGGGAAAGGGCTCGGGTTCTTC. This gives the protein CAWSSGLAGGKGLGFF. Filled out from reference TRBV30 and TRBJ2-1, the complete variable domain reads SQTIHQWPATLVQPVGSPLSLECTVEGTSNPNLYWYRQAAGRGLQLLFYSVGIGQISSEVPQNLSASRPQDRQFILSSKKLLLSDSGFYLCAWSSGLAGGKGLGFFGPGTRLTVL.

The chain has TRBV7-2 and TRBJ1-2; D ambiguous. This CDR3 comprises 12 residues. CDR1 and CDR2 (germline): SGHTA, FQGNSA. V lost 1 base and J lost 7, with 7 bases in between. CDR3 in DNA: TGTGCCAGCAGCTTAGTCTGGAGTGGCTACACCTTC. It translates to CASSLVWSGYTF.

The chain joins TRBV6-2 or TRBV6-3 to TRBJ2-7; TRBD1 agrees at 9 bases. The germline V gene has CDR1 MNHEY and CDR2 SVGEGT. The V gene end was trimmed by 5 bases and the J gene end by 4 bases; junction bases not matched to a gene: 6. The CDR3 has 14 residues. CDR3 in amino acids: CASSRGQGIYEQYF. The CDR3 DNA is TGTGCCAGCAGTCGGGGACAGGGAATTTACGAGCAGTACTTC.

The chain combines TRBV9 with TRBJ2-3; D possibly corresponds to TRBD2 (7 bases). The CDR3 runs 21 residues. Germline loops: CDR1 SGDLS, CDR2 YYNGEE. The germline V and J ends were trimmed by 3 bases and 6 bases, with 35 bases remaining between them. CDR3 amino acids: CASSDSSDLGGPVYIVDTQYF. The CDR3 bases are TGTGCCAGCAGCGATAGCTCTGACCTGGGGGGGCCTGTTTATATTGTGGATACGCAGTATTTT.

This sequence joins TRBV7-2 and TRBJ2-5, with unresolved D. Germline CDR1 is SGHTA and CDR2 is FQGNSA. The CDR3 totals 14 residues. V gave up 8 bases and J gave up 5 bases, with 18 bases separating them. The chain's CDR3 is CASRPLGAMETQYF. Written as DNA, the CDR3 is TGTGCCAGCCGCCCGCTAGGAGCAATGGAGACCCAGTACTTC.

The CDR3 spells CASSLLKRSPSMNTEAFF. In nucleotides, the CDR3 is TGTGCCAGCAGCTTACTGAAGCGCAGTCCCTCCATGAACACTGAAGCTTTCTTT. V and J are TRBV7-2 and TRBJ1-1; no clear D. Germline V lookup: CDR1 SGHTA, CDR2 FQGNSA. The V and J ends lost 2 bases and 0 bases respectively, with 19 bases between them. The CDR3 contains 18 residues.

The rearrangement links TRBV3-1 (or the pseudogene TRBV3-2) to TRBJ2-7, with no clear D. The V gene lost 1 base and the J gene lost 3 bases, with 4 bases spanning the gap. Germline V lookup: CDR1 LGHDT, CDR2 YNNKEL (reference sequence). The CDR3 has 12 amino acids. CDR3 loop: CASSQVSYEQYF. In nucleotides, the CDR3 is TGTGCCAGCAGCCAAGTCAGCTACGAGCAGTACTTC.

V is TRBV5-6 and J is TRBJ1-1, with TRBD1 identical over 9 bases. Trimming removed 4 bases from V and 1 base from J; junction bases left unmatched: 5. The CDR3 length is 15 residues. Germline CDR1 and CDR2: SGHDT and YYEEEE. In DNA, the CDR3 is TGTGCCAGCAGCGCACTGACAGGGGGGAACACTGAAGCTTTCTTT. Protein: CASSALTGGNTEAFF.

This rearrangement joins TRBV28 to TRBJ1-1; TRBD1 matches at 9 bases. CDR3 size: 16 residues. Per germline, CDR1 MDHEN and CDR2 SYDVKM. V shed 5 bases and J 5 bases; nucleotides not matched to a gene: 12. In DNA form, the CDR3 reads TGTGCCAGCAGTCTCACGTTGGGACAGGGTGGGACTGAAGCTTTCTTT. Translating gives CASSLTLGQGGTEAFF. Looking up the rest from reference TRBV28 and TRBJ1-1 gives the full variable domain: DVKVTQSSRYLVKRTGEKVFLECVQDMDHENMFWYRQDPGLGLRLIYFSYDVKMKEKGDIPEGYSVSREKKERFSLILESASTNQTSMYLCASSLTLGQGGTEAFFGQGTRLTVV.

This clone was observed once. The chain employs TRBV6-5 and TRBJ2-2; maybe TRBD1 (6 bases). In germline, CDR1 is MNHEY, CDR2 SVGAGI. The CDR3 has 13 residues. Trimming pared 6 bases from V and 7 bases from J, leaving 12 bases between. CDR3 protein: CASRPQGFGELFF. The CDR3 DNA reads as TGTGCCAGCAGACCACAGGGTTTCGGGGAGCTGTTTTTT.

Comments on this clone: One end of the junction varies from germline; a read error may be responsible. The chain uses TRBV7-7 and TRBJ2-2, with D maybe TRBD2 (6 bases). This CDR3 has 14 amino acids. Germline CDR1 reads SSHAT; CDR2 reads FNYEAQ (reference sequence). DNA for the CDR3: TGTGCTAGCAGCTCCCGGGAGTCCTCCGGGGAGCTGTTTTTT. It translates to CASSSRESSGELFF.